The subject of this entry is one T cell receptor (beta chain). Its matching antigen is unknown. Then a second PCR, running roughly 7 to 11 cycles, was carried out with a sample-barcoded 5' primer and a J-beta primer mix. TCRdb passed the 5' RACE reads through MiXCR, listing each CDR3 protein once. Of about 970,000 distinct CDR3 sequences listed, roughly 51% are singletons. The CDR3 totals 13 residues. From germline, CDR1 is SGHTA and CDR2 FQGNSA. Deletions cut 5 bases from V and 12 bases from J, with 17 bases between. The data were taken from a study of blood T cells in healthy people across ages. General study results and limits: The long-lived group displayed more naive CD4+ cells, plus higher diversity, than the aged donors did. Estimated diversity that came from one million T cells was considered an underestimate.

Donor samples were obtained from healthy Caucasian individuals from Russia, aged roughly 6 to 95. Isolation yielded PBMCs, at least 7 million per sample, in every case. The sequenced sample consisted of blood. The chain links TRBV7-2 to TRBJ2-1; tentative D call: TRBD2 (5 bases). The sequence derives from a woman aged 55 to 70 in good health. The CDR3 loop is CASSLGSVASQFF. CDR3 nucleotide sequence: TGTGCCAGCAGCCTGGGATCCGTAGCGTCGCAGTTCTTC.